The text below deals with one T cell receptor (beta chain). This record belongs to a study of T cell changes during pregnancy in multiple sclerosis. Here immunoSEQ multiplex PCR was the method, and the copy in TCRdb shows in-frame clones only, minus some. The sample has around 78,000 clones, approximately 93% seen once. The germline V and J ends were trimmed by 7 bases and 5 bases, with 13 bases remaining between them. From germline, CDR1 is SGHNT and CDR2 YYREEE (reference sequence). The CDR3 is 13 amino acids. This receptor was obtained from a female donor with multiple sclerosis, enrolled in a pregnancy study. Sequenced here: peripheral blood, sampled in the second trimester of pregnancy. This rearrangement joins TRBV5-4 to TRBJ1-5; a weak D match, TRBD1 (6 bases). DNA for the CDR3: TGTGCCAGCTCGGAGGGGGGGGATCAGCCCCAGCATTTT. The encoded protein is CASSEGGDQPQHF.